One and the same sample provided the 8 T cell receptor beta chains below, sequenced in a study of cytomegalovirus exposure and HLA in healthy donors. This table comes from immunoSEQ multiplex PCR, and its TCRdb copy is limited to in-frame clones, with some not included. Among about 240,000 clones, 86% were seen once, and the ten largest hold 1% to 1.5%. The sample comprised PBMCs. The receptors were sampled from a woman aged 25 to 45 in good health and CMV-seropositive.

The V call is TRBV5-1, the J call TRBJ1-1; maybe TRBD1 (6 bases). V was pared by 4 bases and J by 11 bases, with 18 bases between. This CDR3 region has 13 residues. The germline CDR1 and CDR2 sequences are SGHRS and YFSETQ. The DNA of the CDR3 is TGCGCCAGCAGCAGTGACGGGGGGCTGAGGGCTTTCTTT. It yields the protein CASSSDGGLRAFF.

The genes are TRBV19 and TRBJ2-2; 11 bases agree with TRBD1. Germline V lookup: CDR1 LNHDA, CDR2 SQIVND (reference sequence). V lost 8 bases, J lost 6 bases, and 11 bases stayed unmatched. This CDR3 contains 16 residues. The CDR3 here is CASGQGAAGFAGELFF. The CDR3 coding sequence is TGTGCCAGTGGACAGGGGGCGGCGGGGTTTGCCGGGGAGCTGTTTTTT.

This clone was observed once. This chain uses TRBV11-1 with TRBJ2-7; the match to TRBD2 covers 9 bases. The CDR3 extends over 15 amino acids. With 8 bases clipped from V and 0 bases from J, the junction kept 8 bases outside the gene matches. Germline V gene data show CDR1 as SGHAT and CDR2 as FQDESV (reference sequence). As DNA, the CDR3 is TGTGCCAGCGGTTCAGTAGCGGGAGTCTCCTACGAGCAGTACTTC. Protein sequence: CASGSVAGVSYEQYF.

The chain links TRBV21-1 to TRBJ2-7; the listed D gene, TRBD1, was not tested against the DNA. TRBV21-1 is tagged as a pseudogene. The CDR3 has 15 amino acids. The CDR3 region has the DNA TGTGCCAGCAGGAGGACCCGGGACAGACTCTACGAGCAGTACTTC. Protein: CASRRTRDRLYEQYF.

The rearrangement uses TRBV7-3 and TRBJ2-1; 11 bases are shared with TRBD2. V dropped 5 bases and J dropped 4; count of bases not matched to a gene: 7. The CDR3 covers 16 residues. Germline V gene sequence: CDR1 SGHTA, CDR2 FQGTGA. The CDR3 here is CASSPIRTSGYNEQFF. In DNA form, the CDR3 reads TGTGCCAGCAGCCCCATCCGGACTAGCGGGTACAATGAGCAGTTCTTC.

V gene TRBV2 combines with J gene TRBJ2-1; D unresolved. Germline assignment: CDR1 SNHLY and CDR2 FYNNEI. V lost 4 bases and J 10 bases, leaving 8 bases between the germline ends. The CDR3 loop spans 11 amino acids. The CDR3 nucleotides are TGTGCCAGCAGTGTAGTGAGGGAGCAGTTCTTC. Translating gives CASSVVREQFF. Drawing the rest from reference TRBV2 and TRBJ2-1, the complete variable domain is EPEVTQTPSHQVTQMGQEVILRCVPISNHLYFYWYRQILGQKVEFLVSFYNNEISEKSEIFDDQFSVERPDGSNFTLKIRSTKLEDSAMYFCASSVVREQFFGPGTRLTVL.

This rearrangement joins TRBV5-1 to TRBJ1-1; tentative D call: TRBD1 (6 bases). Germline V gives CDR1 SGHRS, CDR2 YFSETQ. The CDR3 is made up of 15 amino acids. Deletions cut 2 bases from V and 6 bases from J, with 17 bases between. The CDR3 is CASSFITGYRSEAFF. CDR3 nucleotides: TGCGCCAGCAGCTTCATCACAGGGTATCGATCTGAAGCTTTCTTT.

The chain combines TRBV5-1 with TRBJ2-7, with D unresolved. The V end lost 0 bases, the J end lost 0 bases, and 7 bases lay between the germline ends. The CDR3 runs 14 residues. CDR1 is SGHRS, CDR2 YFSETQ, per germline. CDR3 bases: TGCGCCAGCAGCTTGGGCCCGGGCTCCTACGAGCAGTACTTC. Its translation: CASSLGPGSYEQYF.